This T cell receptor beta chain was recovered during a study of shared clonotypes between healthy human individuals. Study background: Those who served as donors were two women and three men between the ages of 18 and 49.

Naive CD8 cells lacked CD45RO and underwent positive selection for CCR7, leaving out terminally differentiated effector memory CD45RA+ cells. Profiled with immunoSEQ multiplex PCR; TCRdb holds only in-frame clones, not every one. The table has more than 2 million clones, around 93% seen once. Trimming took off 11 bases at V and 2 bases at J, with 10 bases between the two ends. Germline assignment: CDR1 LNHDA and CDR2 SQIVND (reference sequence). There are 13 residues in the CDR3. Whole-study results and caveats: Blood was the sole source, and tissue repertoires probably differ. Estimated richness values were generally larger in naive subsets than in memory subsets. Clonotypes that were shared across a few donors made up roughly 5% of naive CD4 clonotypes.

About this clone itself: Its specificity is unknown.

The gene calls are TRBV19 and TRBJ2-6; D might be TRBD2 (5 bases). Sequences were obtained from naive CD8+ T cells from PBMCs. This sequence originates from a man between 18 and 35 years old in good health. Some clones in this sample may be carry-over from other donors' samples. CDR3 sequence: CAGLMPGANVLTF. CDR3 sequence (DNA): TGTGCCGGACTTATGCCTGGGGCCAACGTCCTGACTTTC.